This T cell receptor beta chain derives from a study of Graves' ophthalmopathy and Graves' hyperthyroidism. Across the study: Peripheral blood sampling preceded any treatment and occurred at initial diagnosis. Study results and limitations: Blood also held most thyroid clonotypes expanded above 0.001 frequency.

This clonotype was recorded many times. Its cognate antigen is unknown. The CDR3 extends over 13 amino acids. V gave up 5 bases and J gave up 7 bases, with 15 bases separating them. The germline CDR1 and CDR2 sequences are MNHNS and SASEGT. Amplified TCR beta CDR3 regions were obtained using RNA transcripts as template. RT-PCR was first run with HTBI primers, then multiplex PCR in a second round. TCRdb passed the multiplex PCR reads through MiXCR, listing each CDR3 protein once. The table has about 400,000 distinct CDR3 sequences, around 20% seen once. The sequenced sample was peripheral blood. V gene TRBV6-1 combines with J gene TRBJ2-7; TRBD2 might be the D (6 bases). This TCR was sampled from a woman aged 18-35 years with Graves' ophthalmopathy. The CDR3, as DNA: TGTGCCAGCAGTCGGGACTCGAAGGGAGAGCAGTACTTC. Its translation is CASSRDSKGEQYF.